This T cell receptor (beta chain) was sequenced during a study of Ad26.COV2.S vaccination and SARS-CoV-2 variants. General observations from the study: The TCR breadth and depth analyses may have produced an underestimate of total T cell responses. It was vaccine recipients, not placebo recipients, who had the higher spike-specific TCR breadth.

The repertoire was sequenced with immunoSEQ multiplex PCR; TCRdb's copy has only in-frame clones and lacks some. In the table there are over 350,000 clones, roughly nine tenths of which are singletons. This clone was observed a handful of times. Its target is not known. Described treatment: approximately 18 received Ad26.COV2.S at low or high dose, single or two shots; 5 received placebo; per-sample allocation not given. Sample collection was performed on day 63 after the first vaccine or placebo injection. Cohort 1b enrolled adults aged 18-55 years in Boston. Germline V gives CDR1 MNHEY, CDR2 SMNVEV (reference sequence). This CDR3 has 14 amino acids. Trimming pared 6 bases from V and 2 bases from J, leaving 8 bases between.

The chain is built from TRBV27 and TRBJ1-6; D is ambiguous. Sequencing used peripheral blood, obtained in a trial of Ad26.COV2.S vaccine versus placebo. The origin of this receptor is a person between 18 and 65 years old who received the Ad26.COV2.S COVID-19 vaccine or a placebo. CDR3 loop: CASRPSTYNSPLHF. CDR3 DNA: TGTGCCAGCAGACCGTCGACCTATAATTCACCCCTCCACTTT.